Reported below is one TCR beta chain. Its antigen is undetermined. During the collection period, no donor immune events like infections were recorded. This sample was included in a study of identifying expanded T cells in peripheral blood. The study's findings and limits: Over around two and four weeks, about 16.4 and 19 clones changed, versus around 1.1 between replicates. Variance in clone template counts between two-week samples significantly increased with total template count across all healthy donors.

Sequenced by immunoSEQ multiplex PCR; TCRdb stores in-frame clones only, minus some. The table has 50,000 to 60,000 clones, about 83% seen once. Germline V lookup: CDR1 LNHDA, CDR2 SQIVND (reference sequence). The CDR3 is 14 residues long. With V trimmed by 3 bases and J by 9 bases, 8 bases remained unmatched. This TCR was sampled from a person aged 18-69 years in good health. The specimen was blood. V usage is TRBV19 and J usage is TRBJ1-2; 9 bases are a match to TRBD1. CDR3 sequence (DNA): TGTGCCAGTAGTATCTCCGACAGGGGGGTCAGCTACACCTTC. Translated: CASSISDRGVSYTF.